This T cell receptor beta chain originates from a study of T cell repertoires in cytomegalovirus infection. Across the study: In public TCR beta signatures, there were indications of both CMV infection and matching HLA type. Study-level findings and limits: Pooled public TCR beta family frequency picked out CMV carriers with the relevant HLA. There were HLA-C-restricted CMV-specific TCR beta clonotypes dominating the ex vivo response.

This clonotype was seen a few times. Its antigen is unidentified. Germline V gene sequence: CDR1 SNHLY, CDR2 FYNNEI. The CDR3 is 14 amino acids. With 3 bases removed from V and 3 bases from J, the gap between germline ends came to 9 bases. Each CDR3 protein gets one entry after TCRdb re-called the reads with MiXCR. This sample has some 300,000 distinct CDR3 sequences, with roughly 16% found just once. The specimen sequenced was PBMCs. The rearrangement links TRBV2 to TRBJ1-5; D is ambiguous. This TCR came from a human donor in good health (CMV status not recorded). Some clones in this sample may be carry-over from other donors' samples. The CDR3 spells CASSDRVANQPQHF. DNA of the CDR3: TGTGCCAGCAGTGATCGGGTCGCCAATCAGCCCCAGCATTTT.